This T cell receptor (beta chain) was recovered during a study of early T cells in non-severe SARS-CoV-2 infection. Trimming removed 0 bases at V and 13 bases at J, with 14 bases between. The CDR3 is made up of 13 amino acids. Germline values: CDR1 SGHRS, CDR2 YFSETQ. TCRdb processed the 5' RACE reads anew with MiXCR; each CDR3 protein has one entry. The data show around 61,000 distinct CDR3 sequences, with 10% to 13% seen just once and 5.5% to 7.5% held by the top ten. The sequenced material came from whole blood. The V and J genes are TRBV5-1 and TRBJ2-1, with D perhaps TRBD2 (6 bases). This sequence was found in an adult who was a healthcare worker with PCR-confirmed SARS-CoV-2 infection or an uninfected control (not recorded which). The CDR3 is CASSLEPGSVQFF. The CDR3 nucleotides are TGCGCCAGCAGCTTGGAACCCGGGAGCGTACAGTTCTTC.